What follows describes a single T cell receptor beta chain. What it binds is not known. Germline lookup yields CDR1 MGHRA and CDR2 YSYEKL. V was trimmed by 1 base and J by 8 bases, leaving 11 bases between them. The CDR3 consists of 13 residues. Primers included in the PCR were 60 Vbeta and 13 Jbeta primers. Profiling relied on immunoSEQ multiplex PCR, and the TCRdb table lists in-frame clones only, not all of them. In the table there are around 150,000 clones, 82% of which are singletons. The data are from a study of cytomegalovirus exposure and HLA in healthy donors. Study conclusions and caveats: Later analysis identified 16,951 TCR beta sequences associated with HLA alleles, using a false discovery rate threshold of 0.05. It was taken for granted in presence/absence analyses that sequencing depth across donors was roughly uniform. TCR beta V- and J-gene trimming, according to a later analysis, was linked to a missense DCLRE1C variant.

This chain connects TRBV4-1 to TRBJ1-1; D call uncertain. The sample consisted of PBMCs. This sequence originates from a girl aged 10-17 years in good health and CMV-seropositive. CDR3 protein: CASSQGPGQEAFF. CDR3 nucleotides: TGCGCCAGCAGCCAAGGTCCAGGCCAGGAAGCTTTCTTT.